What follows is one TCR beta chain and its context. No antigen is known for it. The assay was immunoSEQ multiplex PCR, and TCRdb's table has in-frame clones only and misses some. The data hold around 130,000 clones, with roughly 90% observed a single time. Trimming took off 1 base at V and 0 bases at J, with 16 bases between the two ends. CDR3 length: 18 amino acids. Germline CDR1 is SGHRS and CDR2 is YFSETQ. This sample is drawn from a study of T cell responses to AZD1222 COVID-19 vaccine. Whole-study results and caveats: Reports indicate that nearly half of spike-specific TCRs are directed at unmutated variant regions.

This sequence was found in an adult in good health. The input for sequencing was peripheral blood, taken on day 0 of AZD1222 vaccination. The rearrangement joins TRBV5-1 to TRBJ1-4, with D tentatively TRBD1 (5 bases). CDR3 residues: CASSLSGTPKATNEKLFF. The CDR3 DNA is TGCGCCAGCAGCTTGTCCGGGACGCCGAAAGCAACTAATGAAAAACTGTTTTTT.